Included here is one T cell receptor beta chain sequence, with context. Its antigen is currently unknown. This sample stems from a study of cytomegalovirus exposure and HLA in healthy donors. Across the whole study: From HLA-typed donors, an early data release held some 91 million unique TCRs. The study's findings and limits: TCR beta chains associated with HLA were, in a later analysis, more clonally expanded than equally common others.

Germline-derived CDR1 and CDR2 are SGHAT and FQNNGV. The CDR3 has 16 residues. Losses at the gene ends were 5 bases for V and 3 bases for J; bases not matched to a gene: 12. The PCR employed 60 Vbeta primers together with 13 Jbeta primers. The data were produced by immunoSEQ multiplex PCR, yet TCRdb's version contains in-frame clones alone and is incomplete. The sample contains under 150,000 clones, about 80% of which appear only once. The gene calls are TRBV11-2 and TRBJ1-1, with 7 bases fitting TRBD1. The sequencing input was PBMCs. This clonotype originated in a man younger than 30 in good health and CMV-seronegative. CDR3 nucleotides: TGTGCCAGCAGCCCCCGGACAGGCGTCACCGACACTGAAGCTTTCTTT. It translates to CASSPRTGVTDTEAFF.